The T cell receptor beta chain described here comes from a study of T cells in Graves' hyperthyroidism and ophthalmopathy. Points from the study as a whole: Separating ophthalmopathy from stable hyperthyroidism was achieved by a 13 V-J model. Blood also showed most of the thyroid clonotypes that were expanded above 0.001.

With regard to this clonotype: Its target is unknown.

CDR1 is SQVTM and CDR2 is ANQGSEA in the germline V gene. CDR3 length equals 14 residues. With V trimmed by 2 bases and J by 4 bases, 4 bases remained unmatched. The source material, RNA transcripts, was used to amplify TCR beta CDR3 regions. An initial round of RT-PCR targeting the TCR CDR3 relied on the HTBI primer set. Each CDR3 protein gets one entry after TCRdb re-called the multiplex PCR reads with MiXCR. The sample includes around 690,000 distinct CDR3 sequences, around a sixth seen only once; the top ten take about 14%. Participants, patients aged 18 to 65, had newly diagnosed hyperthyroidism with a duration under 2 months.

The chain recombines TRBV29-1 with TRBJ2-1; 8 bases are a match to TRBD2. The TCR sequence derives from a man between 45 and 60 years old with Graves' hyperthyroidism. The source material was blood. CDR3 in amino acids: CSVEKLAAYNEQFF. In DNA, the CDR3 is TGCAGCGTTGAAAAACTAGCGGCGTACAATGAGCAGTTCTTC.